The 4 T cell receptor beta chains below all came from one sample that was sequenced in a study of graft-versus-host responses after intestinal transplantation. The data were produced by immunoSEQ multiplex PCR, yet TCRdb's version contains in-frame clones alone and is incomplete. The profile shows fewer than 20,000 clones, 79% of them singletons. Intraepithelial and lamina propria lymphocytes were freed from processed graft tissue. The sample in question was ileum tissue, obtained roughly 460 days after intestinal transplant. Receptor source: a human patient who received an intestinal transplant, so some T cells may come from the graft donor.

This chain uses TRBV7-9 with TRBJ2-5, with TRBD2 matching 9 bases. CDR3 length: 14 residues. CDR1 and CDR2 from the germline V gene are SEHNR and FQNEAQ (reference sequence). J gave up 7 bases and V 11 bases, and 14 bases lay outside the gene matches. CDR3 residues: CACLAASGDGTQYF. DNA of the CDR3: TGTGCCTGCTTAGCGGCTAGCGGGGACGGGACCCAGTACTTC.

V gene TRBV2 combines with J gene TRBJ1-1; D uncertain. The germline V and J ends were trimmed by 5 bases and 1 base, with 8 bases remaining between them. CDR1 is SNHLY and CDR2 is FYNNEI in the germline V gene. The CDR3 consists of 13 residues. This CDR3 reads CASSRNWNTEAFF. The DNA of the CDR3 is TGTGCCAGCAGTCGCAACTGGAACACTGAAGCTTTCTTT.

The chain employs TRBV29-1 and TRBJ1-2, with 9 bases that match TRBD1. The CDR3 spans 13 residues. Unmatched junction bases numbered 5, after V lost 4 bases and J lost 5 bases. CDR1 SQVTM and CDR2 ANQGSEA come from the germline V gene. CDR3 sequence (DNA): TGCAGCGTTGTTCCGGACAGGGGTTATGGCTACACCTTC. It translates to CSVVPDRGYGYTF.

This clone was observed a few times. The chain is built from TRBV6-1 and TRBJ2-3, with a weak D call TRBD2 (6 bases). The germline V gene encodes CDR1 MNHNS and CDR2 SASEGT. The V gene lost 4 bases and the J gene lost 1 base, with 12 bases spanning the gap. The CDR3 sequence is 15 residues long. The CDR3 spells CASSGVSGGTDTQYF. The CDR3, as DNA: TGTGCCAGCAGTGGGGTTTCGGGGGGCACAGATACGCAGTATTTT.